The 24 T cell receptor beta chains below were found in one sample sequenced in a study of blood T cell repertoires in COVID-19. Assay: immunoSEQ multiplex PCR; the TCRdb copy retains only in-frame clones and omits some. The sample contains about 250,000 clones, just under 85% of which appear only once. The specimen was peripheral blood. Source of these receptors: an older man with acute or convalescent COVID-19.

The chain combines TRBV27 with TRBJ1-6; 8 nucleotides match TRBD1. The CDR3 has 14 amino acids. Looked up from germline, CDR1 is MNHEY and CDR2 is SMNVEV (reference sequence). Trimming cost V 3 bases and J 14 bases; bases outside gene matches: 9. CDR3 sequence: CASSFRQGSLALHF. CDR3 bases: TGTGCCAGCAGTTTCAGACAGGGGTCCCTGGCCCTCCACTTT.

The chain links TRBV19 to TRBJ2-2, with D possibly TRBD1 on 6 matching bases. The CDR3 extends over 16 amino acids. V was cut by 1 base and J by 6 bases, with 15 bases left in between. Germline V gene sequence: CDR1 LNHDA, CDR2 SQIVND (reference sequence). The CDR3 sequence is CASSIVKQGSSGELFF. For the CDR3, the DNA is TGTGCCAGTAGTATAGTCAAACAGGGCTCATCCGGGGAGCTGTTTTTT.

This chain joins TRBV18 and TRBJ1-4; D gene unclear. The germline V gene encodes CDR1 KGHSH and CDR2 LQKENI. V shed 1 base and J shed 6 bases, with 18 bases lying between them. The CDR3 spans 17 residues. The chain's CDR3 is CASSPRIGGSRDEKLFF. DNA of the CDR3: TGTGCCAGCTCACCACGCATCGGTGGGAGCCGGGATGAAAAACTGTTTTTT.

As DNA, the CDR3 is TGTGCCAGCAGCCCTCGGGACAGGGGAAACGGTGAAGCTTTCTTT. It specifies CASSPRDRGNGEAFF. The chain links TRBV9 to TRBJ1-1; TRBD1 matches at 10 bases. V was clipped by 4 bases and J by 7 bases; unmatched bases: 10. Per the germline V gene, CDR1 is SGDLS and CDR2 is YYNGEE. CDR3 size: 15 residues. Full variable domain (remainder filled in from reference TRBV9 and TRBJ1-1): DSGVTQTPKHLITATGQRVTLRCSPRSGDLSVYWYQQSLDQGLQFLIQYYNGEERAKGNILERFSAQQFPDLHSELNLSSLELGDSALYFCASSPRDRGNGEAFFGQGTRLTVV.

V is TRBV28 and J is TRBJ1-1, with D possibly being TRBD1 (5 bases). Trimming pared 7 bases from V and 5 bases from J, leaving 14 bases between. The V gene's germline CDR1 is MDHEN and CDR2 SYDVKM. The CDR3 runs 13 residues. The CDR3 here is CASKEGMWTEAFF. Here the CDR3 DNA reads TGTGCCAGCAAGGAGGGGATGTGGACTGAAGCTTTCTTT.

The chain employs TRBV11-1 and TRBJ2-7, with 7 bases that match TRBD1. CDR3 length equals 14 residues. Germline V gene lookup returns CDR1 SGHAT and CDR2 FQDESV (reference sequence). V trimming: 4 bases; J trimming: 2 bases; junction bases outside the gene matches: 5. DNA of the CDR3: TGTGCCAGCAGCTCCCGGGACAGTCCCTACGAGCAGTACTTC. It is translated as CASSSRDSPYEQYF. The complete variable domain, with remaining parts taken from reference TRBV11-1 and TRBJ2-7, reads EAEVAQSPRYKITEKSQAVAFWCDPISGHATLYWYRQILGQGPELLVQFQDESVVDDSQLPKDRFSAERLKGVDSTLKIQPAELGDSAMYLCASSSRDSPYEQYFGPGTRLTVT.

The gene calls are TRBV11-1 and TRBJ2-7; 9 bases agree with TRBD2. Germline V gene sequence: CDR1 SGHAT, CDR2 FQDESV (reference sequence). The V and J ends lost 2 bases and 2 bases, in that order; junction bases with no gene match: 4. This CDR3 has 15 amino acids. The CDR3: CASSLSLAGPYEQYF. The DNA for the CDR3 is TGTGCCAGCAGCTTAAGTCTAGCGGGGCCCTACGAGCAGTACTTC.

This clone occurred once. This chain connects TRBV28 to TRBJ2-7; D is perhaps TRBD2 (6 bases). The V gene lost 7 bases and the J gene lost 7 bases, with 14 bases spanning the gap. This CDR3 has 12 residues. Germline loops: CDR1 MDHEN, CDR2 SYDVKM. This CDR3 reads CASKGGLREQYF. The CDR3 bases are TGTGCCAGCAAGGGAGGCCTGAGGGAGCAGTACTTC.

The CDR3 nucleotides read TGTGCCAGCAGCAAAGCCCCATGGGACAAACTCCTCAATCAGCCCCAGCATTTT. This gives the protein CASSKAPWDKLLNQPQHF. V is TRBV21-1 and J is TRBJ1-5; the listed D gene, TRBD1, was not tested against the DNA. TRBV21-1 is an annotated pseudogene. This CDR3 comprises 18 residues.

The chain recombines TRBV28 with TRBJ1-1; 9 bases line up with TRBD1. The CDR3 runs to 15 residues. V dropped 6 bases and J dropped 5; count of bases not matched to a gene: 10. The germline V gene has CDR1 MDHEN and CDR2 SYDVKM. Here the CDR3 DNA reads TGTGCCAGCAGATTCTTCTACAGGGGGCTTACTGAAGCTTTCTTT. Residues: CASRFFYRGLTEAFF. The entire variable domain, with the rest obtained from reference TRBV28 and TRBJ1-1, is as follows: DVKVTQSSRYLVKRTGEKVFLECVQDMDHENMFWYRQDPGLGLRLIYFSYDVKMKEKGDIPEGYSVSREKKERFSLILESASTNQTSMYLCASRFFYRGLTEAFFGQGTRLTVV.

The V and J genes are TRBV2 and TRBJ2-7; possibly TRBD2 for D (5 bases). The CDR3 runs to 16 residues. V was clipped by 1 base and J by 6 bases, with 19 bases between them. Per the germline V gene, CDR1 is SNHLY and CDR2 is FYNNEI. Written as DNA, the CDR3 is TGTGCCAGCAGTGAAGTCCGGACTCAACGGTTGGGCGAGCAGTACTTC. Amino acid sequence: CASSEVRTQRLGEQYF.

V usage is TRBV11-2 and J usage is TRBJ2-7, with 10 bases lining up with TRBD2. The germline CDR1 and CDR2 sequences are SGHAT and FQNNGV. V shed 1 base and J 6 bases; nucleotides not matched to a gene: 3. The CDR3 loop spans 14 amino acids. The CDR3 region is CASSLGIAGGEQYF. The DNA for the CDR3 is TGTGCCAGCAGCTTAGGGATAGCGGGGGGCGAGCAGTACTTC.

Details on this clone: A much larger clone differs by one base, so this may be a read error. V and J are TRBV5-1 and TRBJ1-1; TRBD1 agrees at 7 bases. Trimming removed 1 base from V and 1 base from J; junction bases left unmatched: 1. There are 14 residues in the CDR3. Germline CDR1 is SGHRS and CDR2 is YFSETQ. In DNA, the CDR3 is TGCGCCAGCAGCTTGTACAGGGGGAACACTGAAGCTTTCTTT. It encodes CASSLYRGNTEAFF.

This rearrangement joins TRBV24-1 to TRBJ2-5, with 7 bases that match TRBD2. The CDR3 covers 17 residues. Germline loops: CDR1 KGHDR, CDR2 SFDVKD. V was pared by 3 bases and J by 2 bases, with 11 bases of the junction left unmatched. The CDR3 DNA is TGTGCCACCAGTGATGCCGAGAGCGGGACGAAACAAGAGACCCAGTACTTC. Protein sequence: CATSDAESGTKQETQYF.

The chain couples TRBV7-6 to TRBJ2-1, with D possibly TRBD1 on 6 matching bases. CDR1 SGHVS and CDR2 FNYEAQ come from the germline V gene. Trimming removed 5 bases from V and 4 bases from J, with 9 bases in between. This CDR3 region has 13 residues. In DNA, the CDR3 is TGTGCCAGCAGCCCCGACAGGTACAATGAGCAGTTCTTC. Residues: CASSPDRYNEQFF. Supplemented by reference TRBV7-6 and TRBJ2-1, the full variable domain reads GAGVSQSPRYKVTKRGQDVALRCDPISGHVSLYWYRQALGQGPEFLTYFNYEAQQDKSGLPNDRFSAERPEGSISTLTIQRTEQRDSAMYRCASSPDRYNEQFFGPGTRLTVL.

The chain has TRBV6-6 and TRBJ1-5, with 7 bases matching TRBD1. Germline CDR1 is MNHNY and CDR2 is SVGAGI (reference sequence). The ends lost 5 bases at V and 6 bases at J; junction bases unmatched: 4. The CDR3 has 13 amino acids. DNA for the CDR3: TGTGCCAGCAGTCAAGGGGGCGGTCAGCCCCAGCATTTT. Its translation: CASSQGGGQPQHF.

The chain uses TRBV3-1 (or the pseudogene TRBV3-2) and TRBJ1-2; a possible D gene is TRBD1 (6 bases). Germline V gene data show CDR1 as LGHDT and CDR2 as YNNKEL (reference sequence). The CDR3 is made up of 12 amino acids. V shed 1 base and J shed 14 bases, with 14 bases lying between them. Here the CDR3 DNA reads TGTGCCAGCAGCCAAGCCGGACAGTCGAGAACCTTC. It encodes CASSQAGQSRTF.

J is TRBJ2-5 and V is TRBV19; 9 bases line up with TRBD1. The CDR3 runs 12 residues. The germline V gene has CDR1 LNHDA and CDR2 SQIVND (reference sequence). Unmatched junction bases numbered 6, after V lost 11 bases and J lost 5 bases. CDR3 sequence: CASHGQGETQYF. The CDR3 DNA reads TGTGCCTCCCATGGACAGGGGGAGACCCAGTACTTC.

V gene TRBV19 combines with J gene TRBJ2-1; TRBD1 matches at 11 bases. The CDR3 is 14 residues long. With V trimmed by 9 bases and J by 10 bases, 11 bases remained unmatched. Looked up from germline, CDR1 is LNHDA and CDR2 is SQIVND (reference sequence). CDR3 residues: CASARDRGVAEQFF. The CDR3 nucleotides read TGTGCCAGCGCCCGGGACAGGGGGGTGGCCGAGCAGTTCTTC.

This CDR3 is CASSLEGGDSPLHF. CDR3 nucleotides: TGTGCCAGCAGCTTGGAGGGGGGGGATTCACCCCTCCACTTT. This chain uses TRBV5-8 with TRBJ1-6; TRBD1 might be the D (6 bases). The CDR3 sequence is 14 residues long. Looked up from germline, CDR1 is SGHTS and CDR2 is YDEGEE. V lost 0 bases and J lost 8, with 9 bases in between.

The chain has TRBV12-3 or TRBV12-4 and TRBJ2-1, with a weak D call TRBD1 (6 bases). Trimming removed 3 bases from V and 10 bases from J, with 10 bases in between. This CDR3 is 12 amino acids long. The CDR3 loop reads CASSFAGTEQFF. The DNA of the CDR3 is TGTGCCAGCAGTTTTGCCGGGACAGAGCAGTTCTTC.

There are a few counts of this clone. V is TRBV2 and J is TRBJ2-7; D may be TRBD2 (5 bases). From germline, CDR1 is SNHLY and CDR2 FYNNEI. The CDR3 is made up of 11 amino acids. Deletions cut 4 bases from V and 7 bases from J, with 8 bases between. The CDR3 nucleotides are TGTGCCAGCAGTGGGAGAGGGGAGCAGTACTTC. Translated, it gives CASSGRGEQYF.

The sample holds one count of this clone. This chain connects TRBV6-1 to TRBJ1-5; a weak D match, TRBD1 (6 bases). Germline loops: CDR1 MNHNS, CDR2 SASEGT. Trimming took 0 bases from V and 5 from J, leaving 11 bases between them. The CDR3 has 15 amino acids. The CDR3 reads CASSEAGDTYQPQHF. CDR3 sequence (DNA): TGTGCCAGCAGTGAAGCAGGGGACACCTATCAGCCCCAGCATTTT.

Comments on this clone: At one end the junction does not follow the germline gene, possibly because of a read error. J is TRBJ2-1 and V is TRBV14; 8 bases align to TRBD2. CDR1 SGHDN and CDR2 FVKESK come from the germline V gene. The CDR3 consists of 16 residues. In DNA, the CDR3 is TGTACCAGCAGCCTTCTAGCGGGCACTTCCTACAATGAGCAGTTCTTC. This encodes CTSSLLAGTSYNEQFF.